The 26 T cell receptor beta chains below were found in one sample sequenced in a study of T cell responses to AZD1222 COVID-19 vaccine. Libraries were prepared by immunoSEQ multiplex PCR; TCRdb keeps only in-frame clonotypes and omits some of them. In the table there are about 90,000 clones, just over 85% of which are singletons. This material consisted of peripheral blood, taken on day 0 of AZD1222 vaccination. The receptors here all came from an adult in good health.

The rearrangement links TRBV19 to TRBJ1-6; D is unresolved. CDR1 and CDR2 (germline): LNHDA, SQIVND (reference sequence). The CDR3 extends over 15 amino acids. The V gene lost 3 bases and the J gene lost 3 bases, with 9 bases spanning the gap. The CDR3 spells CASSISSNYNSPLHF. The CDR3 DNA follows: TGTGCCAGTAGTATCTCCAGCAACTATAATTCACCCCTCCACTTT.

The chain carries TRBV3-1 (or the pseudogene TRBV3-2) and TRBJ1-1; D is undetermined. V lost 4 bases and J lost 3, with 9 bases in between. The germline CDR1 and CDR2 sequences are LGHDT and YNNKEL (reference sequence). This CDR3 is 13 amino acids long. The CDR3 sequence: CASSRRADTEAFF. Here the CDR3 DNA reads TGTGCCAGCAGCCGGAGGGCGGACACTGAAGCTTTCTTT.

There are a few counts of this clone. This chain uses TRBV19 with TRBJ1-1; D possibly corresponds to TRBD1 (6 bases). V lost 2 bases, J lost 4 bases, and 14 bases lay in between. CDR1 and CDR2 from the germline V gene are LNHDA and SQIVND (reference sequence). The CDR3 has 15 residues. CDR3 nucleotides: TGTGCCAGTAGTATATCGGGGGCGCGGTTCACTGAAGCTTTCTTT. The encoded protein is CASSISGARFTEAFF. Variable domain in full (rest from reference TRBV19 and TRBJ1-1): DGGITQSPKYLFRKEGQNVTLSCEQNLNHDAMYWYRQDPGQGLRLIYYSQIVNDFQKGDIAEGYSVSREKKESFPLTVTSAQKNPTAFYLCASSISGARFTEAFFGQGTRLTVV.

The CDR3 DNA reads as TGTGCCATCAGTGAGAGGACAGGGGGCGGTCAGCCCCAGCATTTT. Translated, it gives CAISERTGGGQPQHF. The V gene is TRBV10-3, the J gene TRBJ1-5; TRBD1 matches at 11 bases. The germline gives CDR1 ENHRY, CDR2 SYGVKD. The J segment lost 6 bases and the V segment lost 2 bases, leaving 3 bases of the junction unmatched. The CDR3 covers 15 residues.

The CDR3 reads CASSSPTGGDYGYTF. CDR3 coding DNA: TGTGCCAGCAGTAGCCCTACAGGGGGGGACTATGGCTACACCTTC. The chain employs TRBV27 and TRBJ1-2; TRBD1 agrees at 8 bases. Germline-derived CDR1 and CDR2 are MNHEY and SMNVEV (reference sequence). This CDR3 comprises 15 residues. Trimming removed 5 bases from V and 3 bases from J; junction bases left unmatched: 8.

The CDR3 protein is CASSRTPLTGNTIYF. The CDR3 DNA is TGTGCCAGCAGCCGGACTCCCCTGACTGGAAACACCATATATTTT. The chain couples TRBV7-9 to TRBJ1-3; D call uncertain. Germline CDR1 reads SEHNR; CDR2 reads FQNEAQ (reference sequence). The length of the CDR3 is 15 residues. Trimming removed 5 bases from V and 2 bases from J, with 13 bases in between.

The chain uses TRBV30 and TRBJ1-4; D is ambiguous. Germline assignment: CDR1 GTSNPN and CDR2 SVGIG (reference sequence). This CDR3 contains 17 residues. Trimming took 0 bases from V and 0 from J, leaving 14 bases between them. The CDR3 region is CAWSVPVQMTTNEKLFF. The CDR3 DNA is TGTGCCTGGAGTGTACCGGTTCAGATGACAACTAATGAAAAACTGTTTTTT.

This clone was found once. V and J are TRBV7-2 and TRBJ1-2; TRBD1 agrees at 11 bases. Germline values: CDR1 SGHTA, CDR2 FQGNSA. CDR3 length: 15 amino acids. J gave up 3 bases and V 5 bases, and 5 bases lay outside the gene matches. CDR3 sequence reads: CASSGQGALHYGYTF. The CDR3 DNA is TGTGCCAGCAGCGGACAGGGGGCGCTTCACTATGGCTACACCTTC.

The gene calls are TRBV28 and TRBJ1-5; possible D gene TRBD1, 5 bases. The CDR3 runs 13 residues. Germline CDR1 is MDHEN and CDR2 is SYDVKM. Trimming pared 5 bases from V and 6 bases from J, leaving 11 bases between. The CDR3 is CASSLVGGQPQHF. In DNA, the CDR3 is TGTGCCAGCAGTCTTGTCGGGGGTCAGCCCCAGCATTTT.

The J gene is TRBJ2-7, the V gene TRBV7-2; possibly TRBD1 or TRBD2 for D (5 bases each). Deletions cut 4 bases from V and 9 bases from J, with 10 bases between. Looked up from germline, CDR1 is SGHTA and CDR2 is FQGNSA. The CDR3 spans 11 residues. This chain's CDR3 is CASSSSGPQYF. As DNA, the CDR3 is TGTGCCAGCAGCTCCTCGGGACCGCAGTACTTC.

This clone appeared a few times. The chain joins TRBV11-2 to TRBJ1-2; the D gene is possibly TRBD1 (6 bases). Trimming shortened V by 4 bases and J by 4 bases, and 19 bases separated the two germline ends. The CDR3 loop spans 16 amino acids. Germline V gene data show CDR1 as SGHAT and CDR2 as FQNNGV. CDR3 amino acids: CASSSLRDIGGYGYTF. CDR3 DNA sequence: TGTGCCAGCAGCTCACTACGGGACATTGGAGGCTATGGCTACACCTTC.

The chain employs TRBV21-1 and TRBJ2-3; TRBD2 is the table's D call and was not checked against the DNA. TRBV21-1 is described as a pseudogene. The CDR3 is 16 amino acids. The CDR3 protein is CARLPEREALGDTQYF. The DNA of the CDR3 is TGTGCCAGACTTCCTGAGCGGGAGGCGCTGGGAGATACGCAGTATTTT.

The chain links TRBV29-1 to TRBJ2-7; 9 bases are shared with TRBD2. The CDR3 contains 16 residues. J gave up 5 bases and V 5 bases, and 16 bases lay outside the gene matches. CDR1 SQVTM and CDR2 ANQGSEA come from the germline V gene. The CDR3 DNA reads TGCAGCGTTAAAAGATTTCTCGGGACTAGCATCCACGAGCAGTACTTC. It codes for CSVKRFLGTSIHEQYF.

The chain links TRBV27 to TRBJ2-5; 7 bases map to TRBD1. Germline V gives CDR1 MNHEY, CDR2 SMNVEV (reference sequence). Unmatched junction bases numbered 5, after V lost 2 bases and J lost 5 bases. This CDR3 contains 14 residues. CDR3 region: CASSLEGAGETQYF. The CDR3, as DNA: TGTGCCAGCAGTTTAGAGGGGGCCGGGGAGACCCAGTACTTC.

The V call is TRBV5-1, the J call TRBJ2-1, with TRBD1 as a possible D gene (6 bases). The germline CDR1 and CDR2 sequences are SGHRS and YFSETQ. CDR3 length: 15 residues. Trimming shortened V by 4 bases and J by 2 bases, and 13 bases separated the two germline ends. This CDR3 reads CASSPGTYAYNEQFF. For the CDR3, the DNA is TGCGCCAGCAGCCCCGGGACATACGCCTACAATGAGCAGTTCTTC.

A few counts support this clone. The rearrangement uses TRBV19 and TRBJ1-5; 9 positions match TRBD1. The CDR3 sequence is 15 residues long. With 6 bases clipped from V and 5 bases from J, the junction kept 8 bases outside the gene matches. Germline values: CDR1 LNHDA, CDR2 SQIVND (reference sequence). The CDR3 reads CASRDGQGWDQPQHF. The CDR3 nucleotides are TGTGCCAGTAGAGATGGACAGGGGTGGGATCAGCCCCAGCATTTT.

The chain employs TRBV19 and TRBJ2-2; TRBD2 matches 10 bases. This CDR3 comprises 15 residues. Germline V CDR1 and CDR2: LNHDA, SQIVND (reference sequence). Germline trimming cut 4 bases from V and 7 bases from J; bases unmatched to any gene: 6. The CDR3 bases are TGTGCCAGTAGTAGGAGCGGGAGGGCCCACGGGGAGCTGTTTTTT. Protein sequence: CASSRSGRAHGELFF.

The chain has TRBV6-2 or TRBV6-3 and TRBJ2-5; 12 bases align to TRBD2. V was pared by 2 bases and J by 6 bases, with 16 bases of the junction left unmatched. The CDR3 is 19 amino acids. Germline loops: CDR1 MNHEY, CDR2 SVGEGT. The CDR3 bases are TGTGCCAGCAGTTACGTCCTAGCGGGAGGGCCGCGAATAAGGAAGACCCAGTACTTC. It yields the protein CASSYVLAGGPRIRKTQYF.

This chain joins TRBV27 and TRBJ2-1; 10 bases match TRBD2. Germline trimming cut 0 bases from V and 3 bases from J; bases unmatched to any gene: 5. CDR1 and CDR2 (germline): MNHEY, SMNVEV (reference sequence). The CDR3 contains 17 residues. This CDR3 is CASSLSVASGSYNEQFF. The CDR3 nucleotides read TGTGCCAGCAGTTTATCGGTGGCTAGCGGGAGCTACAATGAGCAGTTCTTC.

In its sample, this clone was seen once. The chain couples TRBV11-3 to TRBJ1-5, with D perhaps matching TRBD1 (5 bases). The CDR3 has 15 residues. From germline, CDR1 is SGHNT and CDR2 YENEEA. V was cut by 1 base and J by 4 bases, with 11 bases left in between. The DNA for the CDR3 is TGTGCCAGCAGCTTAGTTGAGGGGTTTAATCAGCCCCAGCATTTT. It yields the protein CASSLVEGFNQPQHF.

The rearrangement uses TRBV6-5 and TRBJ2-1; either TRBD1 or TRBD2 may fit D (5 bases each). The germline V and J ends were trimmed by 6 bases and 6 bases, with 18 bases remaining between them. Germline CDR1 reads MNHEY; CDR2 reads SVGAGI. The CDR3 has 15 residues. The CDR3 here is CASSLGRGNFNEQFF. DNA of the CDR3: TGTGCCAGCAGCCTGGGACGAGGGAACTTCAATGAGCAGTTCTTC.

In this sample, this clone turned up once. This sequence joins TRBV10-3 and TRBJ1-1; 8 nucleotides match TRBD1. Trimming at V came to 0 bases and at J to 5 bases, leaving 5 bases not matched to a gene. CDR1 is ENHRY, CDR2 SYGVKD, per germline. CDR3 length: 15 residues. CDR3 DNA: TGTGCCATCAGTGAGTCCCAGGGGGCGAAGACTGAAGCTTTCTTT. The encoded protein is CAISESQGAKTEAFF.

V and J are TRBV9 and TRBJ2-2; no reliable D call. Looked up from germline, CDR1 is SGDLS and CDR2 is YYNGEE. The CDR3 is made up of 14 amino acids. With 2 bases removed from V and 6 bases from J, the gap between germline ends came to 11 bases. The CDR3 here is CASSVARSPGELFF. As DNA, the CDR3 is TGTGCCAGCAGCGTCGCTAGGAGTCCCGGGGAGCTGTTTTTT.

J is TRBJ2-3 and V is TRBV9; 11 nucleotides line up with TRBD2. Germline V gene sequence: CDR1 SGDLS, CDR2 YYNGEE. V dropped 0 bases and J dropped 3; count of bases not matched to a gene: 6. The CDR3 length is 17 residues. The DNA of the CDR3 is TGTGCCAGCAGCGTAGGTCCTAGCGGGAGGATTACAGATACGCAGTATTTT. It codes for CASSVGPSGRITDTQYF.

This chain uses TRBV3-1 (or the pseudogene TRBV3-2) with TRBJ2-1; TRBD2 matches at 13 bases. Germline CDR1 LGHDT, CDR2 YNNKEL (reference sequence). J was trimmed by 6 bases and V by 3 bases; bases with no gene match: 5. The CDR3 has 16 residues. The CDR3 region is CASSHALAGGSNEQFF. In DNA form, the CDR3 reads TGTGCCAGCAGCCACGCACTAGCGGGAGGGTCCAATGAGCAGTTCTTC.

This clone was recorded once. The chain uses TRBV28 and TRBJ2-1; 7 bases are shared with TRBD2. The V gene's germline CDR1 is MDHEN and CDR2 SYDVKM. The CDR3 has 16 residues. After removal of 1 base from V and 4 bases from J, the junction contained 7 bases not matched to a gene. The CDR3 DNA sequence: TGTGCCAGCAGTTTATATGCTAGCGGATCTTACAATGAGCAGTTCTTC. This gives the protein CASSLYASGSYNEQFF. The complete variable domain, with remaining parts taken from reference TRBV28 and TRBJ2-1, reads DVKVTQSSRYLVKRTGEKVFLECVQDMDHENMFWYRQDPGLGLRLIYFSYDVKMKEKGDIPEGYSVSREKKERFSLILESASTNQTSMYLCASSLYASGSYNEQFFGPGTRLTVL.